This T cell receptor (beta chain) was profiled in a study of blood T cell repertoires in COVID-19. About the study: The analysed material was cDNA or gDNA that came from T cells, B-cell-depleted T cells, or PBMCs.

A single count supports this clone. In Seattle, patients joined the study during active infection and were tracked longitudinally. Methods used by the authors: Reference gene primer amplification yielded estimated nucleated cell counts. The repertoire was sequenced with immunoSEQ multiplex PCR; TCRdb's copy has only in-frame clones and lacks some. V, J and clone size derive from that table, while D and trimming were established from the DNA sequence. This sample has some 400,000 clones, with 70% to 90% found just once. This CDR3 is built from 15 residues. The V end lost 0 bases, the J end lost 3 bases, and 12 bases lay between the germline ends. Germline-derived CDR1 and CDR2 are SGHDN and FVKESK.

Sequencing was carried out using peripheral blood. The rearrangement uses TRBV14 and TRBJ2-7, with D possibly matching TRBD2 (5 bases). The receptor's source is a woman in her 30s with COVID-19, enrolled during active disease. CDR3 in DNA: TGTGCCAGCAGCCAAGAGAATTACGGGAACTACGAGCAGTACTTC. Residues: CASSQENYGNYEQYF.